This TCR beta chain was sequenced during a study of T cell repertoires in cytomegalovirus infection. Overall study context: Through public TCR beta signatures, both CMV infection and matching HLA type were indicated. Study-wide points: Cumulative frequency (of public TCR beta family members) identified carriers of CMV plus the relevant HLA.

In the case of this clonotype: Its antigen is as yet unknown.

TCRdb recomputed calls from the reads with MiXCR, one row per CDR3 protein. The table lists around 450,000 distinct CDR3 sequences, approximately 30% of them singletons. V shed 5 bases and J 2 bases; nucleotides not matched to a gene: 8. The length of the CDR3 is 17 residues. Germline CDR1 reads MNHEY; CDR2 reads SVGEGT. The TCR was taken from a human donor in good health (CMV status not recorded). Some clones in this sample may be carry-over from other donors' samples. The sample taken for sequencing was PBMCs. The chain uses TRBV6-2 or TRBV6-3 and TRBJ2-6, with TRBD1 identical over 8 bases. CDR3 DNA: TGTGCCAGCAGTCCACCCCAGGGGGCAGCTGGGGCCAACGTCCTGACTTTC. The encoded protein is CASSPPQGAAGANVLTF.